The sequence of this TCR beta chain was determined in a study of cytomegalovirus exposure and HLA in healthy donors. A note on this clone: A read error may account for a junction end that differs from germline.

In germline, CDR1 is SGHNT, CDR2 YYREEE (reference sequence). The CDR3 has 14 amino acids. The PCR used 60 Vbeta and 13 Jbeta primers. TCRdb's copy holds only in-frame clones and misses some; the assay was immunoSEQ multiplex PCR. The sample gives about 200,000 clones, about 80% of which show up once; around 3.6% is in the top ten. The specimen was PBMCs. The sequence was obtained from a middle-aged man in good health and CMV-seropositive. The chain carries TRBV5-4 and TRBJ2-7; no reliable D call. CDR3 sequence: CASSQDRGPYEQYF. CDR3 in DNA: TGCGCCAGCAGCCAAGATCGTGGCCCCTACGAGCAGTACTTC.